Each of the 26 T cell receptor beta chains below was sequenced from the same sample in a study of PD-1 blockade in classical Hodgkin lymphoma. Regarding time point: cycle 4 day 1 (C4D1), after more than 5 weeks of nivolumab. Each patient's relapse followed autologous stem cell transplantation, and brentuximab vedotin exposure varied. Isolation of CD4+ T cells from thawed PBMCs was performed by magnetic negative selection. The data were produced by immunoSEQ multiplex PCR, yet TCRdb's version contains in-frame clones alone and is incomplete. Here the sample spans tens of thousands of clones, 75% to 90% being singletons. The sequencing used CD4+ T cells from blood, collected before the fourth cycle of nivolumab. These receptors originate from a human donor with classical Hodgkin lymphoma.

The CDR3 region has the DNA TGTGCCAGCAGCTTAGGCCAGGGGGCCGGTGGCTACACCTTC. Protein sequence: CASSLGQGAGGYTF. The chain has TRBV7-2 and TRBJ1-2; 8 bases match TRBD1. CDR1 SGHTA and CDR2 FQGNSA come from the germline V gene. The CDR3 runs 14 residues. The V and J ends lost 1 base and 7 bases, in that order; junction bases with no gene match: 5. Combining the CDR3 with reference TRBV7-2 and TRBJ1-2 gives the whole variable domain GAGVSQSPSNKVTEKGKDVELRCDPISGHTALYWYRQSLGQGLEFLIYFQGNSAPDKSGLPSDRFSAERTGGSVSTLTIQRTQQEDSAVYLCASSLGQGAGGYTFGSGTRLTVV.

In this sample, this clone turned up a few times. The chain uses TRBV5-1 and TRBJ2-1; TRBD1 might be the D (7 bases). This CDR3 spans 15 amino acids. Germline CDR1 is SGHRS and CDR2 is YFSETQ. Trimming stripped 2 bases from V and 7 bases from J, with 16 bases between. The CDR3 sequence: CASSFSGQASNEQFF. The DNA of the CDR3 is TGCGCCAGCAGCTTTAGCGGACAGGCTTCGAATGAGCAGTTCTTC.

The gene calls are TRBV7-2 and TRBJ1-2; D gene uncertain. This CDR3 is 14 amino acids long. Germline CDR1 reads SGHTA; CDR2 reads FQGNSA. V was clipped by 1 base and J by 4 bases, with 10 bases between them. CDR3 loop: CASSLGPQAYGYTF. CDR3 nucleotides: TGTGCCAGCAGCTTAGGCCCACAAGCCTATGGCTACACCTTC.

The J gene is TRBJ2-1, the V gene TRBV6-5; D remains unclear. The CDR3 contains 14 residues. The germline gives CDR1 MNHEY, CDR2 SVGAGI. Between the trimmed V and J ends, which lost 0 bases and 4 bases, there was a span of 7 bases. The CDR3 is CASSYSPGYNEQFF. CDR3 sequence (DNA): TGTGCCAGCAGTTACTCCCCGGGTTACAATGAGCAGTTCTTC.

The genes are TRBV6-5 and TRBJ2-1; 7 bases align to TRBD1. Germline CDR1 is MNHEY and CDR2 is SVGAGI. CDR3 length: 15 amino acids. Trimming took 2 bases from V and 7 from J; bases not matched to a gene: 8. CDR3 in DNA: TGTGCCAGCAGTTACCGGCCTGACAGGGTAAATGAGCAGTTCTTC. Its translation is CASSYRPDRVNEQFF.

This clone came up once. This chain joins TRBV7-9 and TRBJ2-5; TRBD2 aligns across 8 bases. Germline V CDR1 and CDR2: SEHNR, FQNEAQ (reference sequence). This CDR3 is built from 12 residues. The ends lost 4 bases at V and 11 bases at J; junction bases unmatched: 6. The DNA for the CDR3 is TGTGCCAGCAGCTCCGGAGCGGGGGAGCAGTACTTC. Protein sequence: CASSSGAGEQYF.

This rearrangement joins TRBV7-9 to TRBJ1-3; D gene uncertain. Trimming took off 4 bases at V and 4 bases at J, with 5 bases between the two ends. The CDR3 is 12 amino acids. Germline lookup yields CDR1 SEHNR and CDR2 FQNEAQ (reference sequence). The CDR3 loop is CASSSEGNTIYF. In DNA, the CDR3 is TGTGCCAGCAGCTCGGAAGGAAACACCATATATTTT.

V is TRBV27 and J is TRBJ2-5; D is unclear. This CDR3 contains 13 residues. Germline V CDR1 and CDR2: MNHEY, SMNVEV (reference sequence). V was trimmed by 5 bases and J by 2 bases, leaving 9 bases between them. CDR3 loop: CASSVRLQETQYF. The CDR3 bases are TGTGCCAGCAGTGTACGGCTACAAGAGACCCAGTACTTC.

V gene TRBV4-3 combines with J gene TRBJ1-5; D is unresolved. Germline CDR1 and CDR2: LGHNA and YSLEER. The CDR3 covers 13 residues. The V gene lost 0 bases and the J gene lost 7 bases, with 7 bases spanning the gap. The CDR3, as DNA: TGCGCCAGCAGCCAAGATTTCGGCCAGCCCCAGCATTTT. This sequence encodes CASSQDFGQPQHF.

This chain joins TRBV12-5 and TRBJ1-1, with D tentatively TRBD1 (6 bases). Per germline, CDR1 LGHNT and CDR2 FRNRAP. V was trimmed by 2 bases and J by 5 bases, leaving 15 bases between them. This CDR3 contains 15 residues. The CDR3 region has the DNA TGTGCTAGTGGTTTGTCCCTTACAGGGACGACTGAAGCTTTCTTT. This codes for CASGLSLTGTTEAFF.

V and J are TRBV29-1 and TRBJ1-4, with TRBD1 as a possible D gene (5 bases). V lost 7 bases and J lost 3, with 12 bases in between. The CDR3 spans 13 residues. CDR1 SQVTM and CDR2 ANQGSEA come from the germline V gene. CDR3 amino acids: CSARGSANEKLFF. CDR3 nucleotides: TGCAGCGCAAGGGGTTCAGCTAATGAAAAACTGTTTTTT.

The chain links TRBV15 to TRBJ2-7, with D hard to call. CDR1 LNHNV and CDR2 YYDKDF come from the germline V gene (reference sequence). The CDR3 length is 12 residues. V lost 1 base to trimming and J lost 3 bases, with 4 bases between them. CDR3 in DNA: TGTGCCACCAGCAGAGCTGGCTACGAGCAGTACTTC. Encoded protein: CATSRAGYEQYF.

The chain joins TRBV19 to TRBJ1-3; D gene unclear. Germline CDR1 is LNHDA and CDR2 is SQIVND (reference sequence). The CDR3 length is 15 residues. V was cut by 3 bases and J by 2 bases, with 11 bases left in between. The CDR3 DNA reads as TGTGCCAGTAGTATGTTGCTTACACCTGGAAACACCATATATTTT. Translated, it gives CASSMLLTPGNTIYF.

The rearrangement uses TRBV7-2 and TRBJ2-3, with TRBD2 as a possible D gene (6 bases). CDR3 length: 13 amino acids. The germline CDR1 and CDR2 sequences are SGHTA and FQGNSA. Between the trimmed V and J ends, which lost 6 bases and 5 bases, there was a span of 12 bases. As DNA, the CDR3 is TGTGCCAGCAGAGACGGGAGTTTAGATACGCAGTATTTT. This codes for CASRDGSLDTQYF. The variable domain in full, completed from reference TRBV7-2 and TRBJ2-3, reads GAGVSQSPSNKVTEKGKDVELRCDPISGHTALYWYRQSLGQGLEFLIYFQGNSAPDKSGLPSDRFSAERTGGSVSTLTIQRTQQEDSAVYLCASRDGSLDTQYFGPGTRLTVL.

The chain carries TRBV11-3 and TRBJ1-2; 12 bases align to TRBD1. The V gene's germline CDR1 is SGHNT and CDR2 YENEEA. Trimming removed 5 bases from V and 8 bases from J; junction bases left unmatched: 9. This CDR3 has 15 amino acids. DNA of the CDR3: TGTGCCAGCAGCCTTCCGGGACAGGGGGCGCGAGGCTACACCTTC. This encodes CASSLPGQGARGYTF.

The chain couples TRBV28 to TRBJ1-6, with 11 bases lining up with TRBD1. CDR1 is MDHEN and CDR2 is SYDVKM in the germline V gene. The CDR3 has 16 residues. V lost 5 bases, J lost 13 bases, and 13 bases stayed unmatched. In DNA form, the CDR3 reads TGTGCCAGCAGTCCGCTCGACGGGACAGGGGGATTCCCCCTCCACTTT. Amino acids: CASSPLDGTGGFPLHF.

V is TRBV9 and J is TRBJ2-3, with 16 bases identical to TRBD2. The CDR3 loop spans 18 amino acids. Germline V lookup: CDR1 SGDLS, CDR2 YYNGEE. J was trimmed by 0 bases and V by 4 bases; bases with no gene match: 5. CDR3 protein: CASSPGTSGGGSTDTQYF. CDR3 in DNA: TGTGCCAGCAGCCCCGGGACTAGCGGGGGGGGGAGCACAGATACGCAGTATTTT.

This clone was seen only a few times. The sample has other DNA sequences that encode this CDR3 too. The CDR3 DNA reads TGTGCCAGCAGTGAAGGAGGGGCCACTGAAGCTTTCTTT. This translates into CASSEGGATEAFF. The J gene is TRBJ1-1, the V gene TRBV2; D perhaps matches TRBD1 (5 bases). Germline CDR1 reads SNHLY; CDR2 reads FYNNEI. V was cut by 1 base and J by 4 bases, with 7 bases left in between. This CDR3 is built from 13 residues.

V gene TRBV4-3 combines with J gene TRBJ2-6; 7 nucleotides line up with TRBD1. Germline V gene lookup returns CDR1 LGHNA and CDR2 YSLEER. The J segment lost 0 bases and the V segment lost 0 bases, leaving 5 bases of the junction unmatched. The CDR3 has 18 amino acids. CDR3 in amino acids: CASSQEDRRGSGANVLTF. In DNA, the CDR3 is TGCGCCAGCAGCCAAGAGGACAGGCGCGGCTCTGGGGCCAACGTCCTGACTTTC.

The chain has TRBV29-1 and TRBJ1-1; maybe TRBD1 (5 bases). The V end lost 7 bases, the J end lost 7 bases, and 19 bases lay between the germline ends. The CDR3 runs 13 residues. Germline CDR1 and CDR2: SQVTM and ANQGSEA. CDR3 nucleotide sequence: TGCAGCGCCCGCACGGAGGGACGGGGTGAAGCTTTCTTT. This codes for CSARTEGRGEAFF.

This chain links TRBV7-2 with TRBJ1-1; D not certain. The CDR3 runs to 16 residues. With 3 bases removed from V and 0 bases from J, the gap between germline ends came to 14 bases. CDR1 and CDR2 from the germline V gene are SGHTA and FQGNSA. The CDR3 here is CASSFPIGRMNTEAFF. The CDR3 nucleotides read TGTGCCAGCAGCTTCCCCATTGGACGGATGAACACTGAAGCTTTCTTT.

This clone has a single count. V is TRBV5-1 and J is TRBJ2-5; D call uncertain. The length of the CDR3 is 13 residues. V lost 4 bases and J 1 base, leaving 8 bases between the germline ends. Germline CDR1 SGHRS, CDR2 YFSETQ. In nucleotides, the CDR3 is TGCGCCAGCAGCAAAGAGACCCAAGAGACCCAGTACTTC. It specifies CASSKETQETQYF.

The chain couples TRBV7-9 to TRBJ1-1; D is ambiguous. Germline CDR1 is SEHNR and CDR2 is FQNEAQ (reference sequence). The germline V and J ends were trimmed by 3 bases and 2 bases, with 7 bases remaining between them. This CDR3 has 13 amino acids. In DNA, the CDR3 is TGTGCCAGCAGCTTCCCTTCTAACACTGAAGCTTTCTTT. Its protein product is CASSFPSNTEAFF.

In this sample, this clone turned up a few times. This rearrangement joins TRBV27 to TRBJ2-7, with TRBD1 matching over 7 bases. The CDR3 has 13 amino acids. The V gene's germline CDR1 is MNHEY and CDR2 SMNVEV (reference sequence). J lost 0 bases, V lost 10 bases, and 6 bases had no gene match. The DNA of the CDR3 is TGTGCCACCTCACGGACAGGCTCCTACGAGCAGTACTTC. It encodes CATSRTGSYEQYF.

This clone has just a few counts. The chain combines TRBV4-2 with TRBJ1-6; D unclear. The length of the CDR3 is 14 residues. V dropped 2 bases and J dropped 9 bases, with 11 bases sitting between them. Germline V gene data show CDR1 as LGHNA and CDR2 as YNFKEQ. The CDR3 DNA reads TGTGCCAGCAGCCAAAAGGAGAAGCCTTCACCCCTCCACTTT. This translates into CASSQKEKPSPLHF.

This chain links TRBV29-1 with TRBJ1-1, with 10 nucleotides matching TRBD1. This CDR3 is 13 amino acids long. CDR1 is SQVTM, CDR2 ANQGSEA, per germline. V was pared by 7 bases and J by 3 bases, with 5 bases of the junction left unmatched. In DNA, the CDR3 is TGCAGCGGATGGGACAGGGGAGACACTGAAGCTTTCTTT. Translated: CSGWDRGDTEAFF.